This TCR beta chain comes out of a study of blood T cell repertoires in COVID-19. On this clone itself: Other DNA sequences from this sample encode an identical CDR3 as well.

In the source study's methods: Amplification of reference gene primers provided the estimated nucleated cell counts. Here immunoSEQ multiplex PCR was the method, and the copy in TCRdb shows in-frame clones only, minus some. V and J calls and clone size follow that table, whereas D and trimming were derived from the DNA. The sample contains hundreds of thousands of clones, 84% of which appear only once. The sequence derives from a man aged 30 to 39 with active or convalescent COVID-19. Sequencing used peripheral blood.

CDR3 sequence (DNA): TGCGCCAGCAGCTCCCGACAAGCCGGGGCCAACGTCCTGACTTTC. It encodes CASSSRQAGANVLTF. V is TRBV5-1 and J is TRBJ2-6; D gene uncertain. V lost 3 bases, J lost 4 bases, and 11 bases lay in between. The CDR3 spans 15 residues. Per germline, CDR1 SGHRS and CDR2 YFSETQ.